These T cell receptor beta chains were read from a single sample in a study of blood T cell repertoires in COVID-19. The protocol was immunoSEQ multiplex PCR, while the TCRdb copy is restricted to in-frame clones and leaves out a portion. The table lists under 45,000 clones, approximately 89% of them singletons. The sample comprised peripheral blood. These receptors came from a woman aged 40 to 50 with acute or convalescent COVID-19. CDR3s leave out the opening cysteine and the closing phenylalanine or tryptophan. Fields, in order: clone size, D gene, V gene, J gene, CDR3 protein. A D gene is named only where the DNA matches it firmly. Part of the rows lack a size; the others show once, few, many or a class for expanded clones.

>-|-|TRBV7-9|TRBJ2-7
ASSSRGLEQY
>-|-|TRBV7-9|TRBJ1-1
ASVLRDTEAF
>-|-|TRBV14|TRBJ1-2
ASSPWTRDGYT
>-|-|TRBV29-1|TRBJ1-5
SVVPTGLNQPQH
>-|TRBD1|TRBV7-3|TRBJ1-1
ASSLSGQAITEAF
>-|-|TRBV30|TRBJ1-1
AWSVRGLGLMNTEAF
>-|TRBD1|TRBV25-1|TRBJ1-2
ASSYVQGYGYT
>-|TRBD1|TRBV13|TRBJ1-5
ASSLEDLAQGDSNQPQH
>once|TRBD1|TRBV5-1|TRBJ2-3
ASSQGTGGFLPPDTQY
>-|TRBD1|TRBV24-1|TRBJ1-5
ATSDTPGTGGARNQPQH
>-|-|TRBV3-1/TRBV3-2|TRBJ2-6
ASSQDRAVRHSGANVLT
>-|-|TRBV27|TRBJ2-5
ASSPGLTSSPPY
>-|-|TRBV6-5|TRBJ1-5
ASSYAPSSPQH
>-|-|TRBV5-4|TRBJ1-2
ASSLASGGSPYGYT
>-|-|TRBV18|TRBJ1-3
ASSLTAVRWKHHI
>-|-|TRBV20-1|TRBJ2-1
SASKRAGNEQF
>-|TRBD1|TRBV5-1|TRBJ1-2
ASSREGQIYGYT
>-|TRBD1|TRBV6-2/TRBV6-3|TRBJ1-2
ASSSGTGVYGYT
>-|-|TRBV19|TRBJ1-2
ASSIEGNGYT
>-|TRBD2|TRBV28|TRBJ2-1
ASSPSGRASYNEQF
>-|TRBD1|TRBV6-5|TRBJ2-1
ASSYGTGIYNEQF
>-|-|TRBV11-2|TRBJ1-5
ASSLGAYSNQPQH
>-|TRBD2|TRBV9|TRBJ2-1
ASSLPHSGRLYNEQF
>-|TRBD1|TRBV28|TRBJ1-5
ASSLGDSRQPQH
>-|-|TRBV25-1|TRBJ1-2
ASSDPGYGYT
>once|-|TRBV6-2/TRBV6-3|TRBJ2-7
ASSKRTTLHEQY
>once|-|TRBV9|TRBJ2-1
ASSVRETGYNEQF
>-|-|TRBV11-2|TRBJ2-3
ASSFRSGTDTQY
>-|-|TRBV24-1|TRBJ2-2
ATKKDSLNTGELF
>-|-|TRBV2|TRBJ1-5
ASSLRDQPQH
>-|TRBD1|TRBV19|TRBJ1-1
ASTRTGGPSGVTEAF
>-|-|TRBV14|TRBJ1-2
ASSLGRFRYT
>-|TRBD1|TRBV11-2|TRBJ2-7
ASSVRGTQEVYEQY
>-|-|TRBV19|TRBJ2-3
ASSTTGSTDTQY
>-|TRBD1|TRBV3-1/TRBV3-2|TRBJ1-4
ASSQEYTGGSTNEKLF
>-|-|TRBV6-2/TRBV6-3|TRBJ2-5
ASSWRGKETQY
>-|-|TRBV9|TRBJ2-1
ASSAPPSDEQF
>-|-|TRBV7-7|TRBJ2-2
ASSPLSRANTGELF
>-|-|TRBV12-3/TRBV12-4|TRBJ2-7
AGGDISSYEQY
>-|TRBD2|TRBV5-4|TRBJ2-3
ASSLSSGRNTQY
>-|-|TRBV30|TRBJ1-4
AWSEAGDEKLF
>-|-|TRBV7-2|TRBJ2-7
ASSWTVSYEQY
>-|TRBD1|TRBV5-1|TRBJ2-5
ASDNPGTGSSGGQY
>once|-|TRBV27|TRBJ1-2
ASRTGVGGAGYT
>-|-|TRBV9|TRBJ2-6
ASSVDLSRVLGGANVLT
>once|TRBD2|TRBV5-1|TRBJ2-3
ASSLSGGMSTDTQY
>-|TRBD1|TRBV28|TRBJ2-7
ASSFPRTGGIEQY
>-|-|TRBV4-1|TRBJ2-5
ASSPPFETQY
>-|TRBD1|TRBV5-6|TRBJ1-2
ASSYRDRGLDYGYT
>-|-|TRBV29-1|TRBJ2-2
SVARGTGELF
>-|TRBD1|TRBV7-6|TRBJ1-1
ASSLEGQGAFNTEAF
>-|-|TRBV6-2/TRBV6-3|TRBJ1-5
ASSLGGGPGNQPQH
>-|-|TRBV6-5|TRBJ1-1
ASSSASRGMNTEAF
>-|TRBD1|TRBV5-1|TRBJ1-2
ASSTGQGGYGYT
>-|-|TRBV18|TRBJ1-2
ASSPLAGDNYGYT
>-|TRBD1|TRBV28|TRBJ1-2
ASSLGTAVNGYT
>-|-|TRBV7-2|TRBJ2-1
ASSPRQVSEQF
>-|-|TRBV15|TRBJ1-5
ATSQGSGQPQH